This is a list of T cell receptor beta chains from one sample in a study of a mutant IDH1 vaccine in newly diagnosed glioma. Antigen specificity for these receptors is unknown. The protocol was immunoSEQ multiplex PCR, while the TCRdb copy is restricted to in-frame clones and leaves out a portion. This table has tens of thousands of clones, roughly 80% appearing once. The starting material was PBMCs, obtained from a glioma patient whose treatment included an IDH1 peptide vaccine. The receptors derive from a man between 35 and 55 years old with glioma. Each CDR3 is given with its conserved first and last residue. A D gene is named only where the DNA matches it firmly. Clone size is stated in some rows and not others, as once, few, many or a class when expanded.

clone_size: NA
v_call: TRBV4-1
d_call: NA
j_call: TRBJ2-2
cdr3_nt: TGCGCCAGCAGCCAAGATCGGACAGCCAACACCGGGGAGCTGTTTTTT
cdr3_aa: CASSQDRTANTGELFF

clone_size: NA
v_call: TRBV19
d_call: NA
j_call: TRBJ2-7
cdr3_nt: TGTGCCAGTAGTCCCCAGGTTTACTCCTACGAGCAGTACTTC
cdr3_aa: CASSPQVYSYEQYF

clone_size: NA
v_call: TRBV19
d_call: NA
j_call: TRBJ1-1
cdr3_nt: TGTGCCACCCAGGGAGGGGGACACGCGAACACTGAAGCTTTCTTT
cdr3_aa: CATQGGGHANTEAFF

clone_size: NA
v_call: TRBV2
d_call: NA
j_call: TRBJ2-5
cdr3_nt: TGTGCCAGCACGTTTATGTGGGACCAGTACTTC
cdr3_aa: CASTFMWDQYF

clone_size: NA
v_call: TRBV10-3
d_call: TRBD1
j_call: TRBJ2-1
cdr3_nt: TGTGCCATCAGGGGGGACAGCTACAATGAGCAGTTCTTC
cdr3_aa: CAIRGDSYNEQFF

clone_size: NA
v_call: TRBV18
d_call: NA
j_call: TRBJ1-3
cdr3_nt: TGTGCCAGCTCACGAGACACTCTTGGCACCATATATTTT
cdr3_aa: CASSRDTLGTIYF

clone_size: NA
v_call: TRBV11-2
d_call: TRBD1
j_call: TRBJ1-2
cdr3_nt: TGTGCCAGCAGCTCTGGACAGGGATACTATGGCTACACCTTC
cdr3_aa: CASSSGQGYYGYTF

clone_size: NA
v_call: TRBV5-1
d_call: NA
j_call: TRBJ2-2
cdr3_nt: TGCGCCAGCAGCTTTCTTGGGATCTGGGGGGAGCTGTTTTTT
cdr3_aa: CASSFLGIWGELFF

clone_size: NA
v_call: TRBV2
d_call: TRBD1
j_call: TRBJ2-1
cdr3_nt: TGTGCCAGCAGTGGACAGGGGGCTAATGAGCAGTTCTTC
cdr3_aa: CASSGQGANEQFF

clone_size: NA
v_call: TRBV7-9
d_call: TRBD2
j_call: TRBJ2-1
cdr3_nt: TGTGCCAGCAGCTTAGTAGGGACTAGCCGTGGTGAGCAGTTCTTC
cdr3_aa: CASSLVGTSRGEQFF

clone_size: NA
v_call: TRBV18
d_call: TRBD2
j_call: TRBJ2-5
cdr3_nt: TGTGCCAGCTCCCCACCGGGAACCCTAGCGGGAATGGAGAAAGTAACCCAGTACTTC
cdr3_aa: CASSPPGTLAGMEKVTQYF

clone_size: few
v_call: TRBV29-1
d_call: NA
j_call: TRBJ1-5
cdr3_nt: TGCAGCGTTGAAACCCGACGAGATTTTAGCAATCAGCCCCAGCATTTT
cdr3_aa: CSVETRRDFSNQPQHF

clone_size: NA
v_call: TRBV7-9
d_call: NA
j_call: TRBJ1-5
cdr3_nt: TGTGCCAGCAGCCCTCTCACGGGACCCCCGAGCCAGCCCCAGCATTTT
cdr3_aa: CASSPLTGPPSQPQHF

clone_size: NA
v_call: TRBV20-1
d_call: NA
j_call: TRBJ1-1
cdr3_nt: TGCAGTGCTAGAGGGGGCACTGAAGCTTTCTTT
cdr3_aa: CSARGGTEAFF

clone_size: NA
v_call: TRBV7-6
d_call: NA
j_call: TRBJ1-2
cdr3_nt: TGTGCCAGCAGCCCACGTTGGCCCAGCTATGGCTACACCTTC
cdr3_aa: CASSPRWPSYGYTF

clone_size: NA
v_call: TRBV2
d_call: TRBD2
j_call: TRBJ2-1
cdr3_nt: TGTGCCTCTACAGCGGGGGGGTTTAACAATGAGCAGTTCTTC
cdr3_aa: CASTAGGFNNEQFF

clone_size: once
v_call: TRBV4-1
d_call: TRBD1
j_call: TRBJ2-2
cdr3_nt: TGCGCCAGCAGCCAAGGGACAGGCCTAGGATCGAACACCGGGGAGCTGTTTTTT
cdr3_aa: CASSQGTGLGSNTGELFF

clone_size: NA
v_call: TRBV6-5
d_call: NA
j_call: TRBJ2-2
cdr3_nt: TGTGCCAGCCAAAGGGGAACCGGGGAGCTGTTTTTT
cdr3_aa: CASQRGTGELFF

clone_size: NA
v_call: TRBV4-3
d_call: NA
j_call: TRBJ2-3
cdr3_nt: TGCGCCAGCAGCCTGGGACTGGGGACCACAGATACGCAGTATTTT
cdr3_aa: CASSLGLGTTDTQYF

clone_size: NA
v_call: TRBV27
d_call: NA
j_call: TRBJ2-4
cdr3_nt: TGTGCCAGCAGTCATACTAAAGGACAGTTGGCCAAAAACATTCAGTACTTC
cdr3_aa: CASSHTKGQLAKNIQYF

clone_size: NA
v_call: TRBV27
d_call: TRBD2
j_call: TRBJ2-3
cdr3_nt: TGTGCCAGCGGCTGGGCCGGACTAGCGGGAGACACAGATACGCAGTATTTT
cdr3_aa: CASGWAGLAGDTDTQYF

clone_size: NA
v_call: TRBV25-1
d_call: TRBD1
j_call: TRBJ1-2
cdr3_nt: TGTGCCAGCAGTGAAGTCGACAGGGAATATGGCTACACCTTC
cdr3_aa: CASSEVDREYGYTF

clone_size: NA
v_call: TRBV4-2
d_call: NA
j_call: TRBJ2-4
cdr3_nt: TGTGCCAGCAGCCAAGAAAGGGGGTCGAGAGCCAAAAACATTCAGTACTTC
cdr3_aa: CASSQERGSRAKNIQYF

clone_size: NA
v_call: TRBV4-1
d_call: NA
j_call: TRBJ2-5
cdr3_nt: TGCGCCAGCAGCCAAGATGGTCGGGGACTAGAGACCCAGTACTTC
cdr3_aa: CASSQDGRGLETQYF

clone_size: NA
v_call: TRBV7-2
d_call: TRBD1
j_call: TRBJ1-5
cdr3_nt: TGTGCCAGCAGCCAGGGGGGAAATCAGCCCCAGCATTTT
cdr3_aa: CASSQGGNQPQHF

clone_size: NA
v_call: TRBV19
d_call: NA
j_call: TRBJ1-2
cdr3_nt: TGTGCCAGTAGTATAGGTGGGGTTGGCTACACCTTC
cdr3_aa: CASSIGGVGYTF

clone_size: NA
v_call: TRBV7-2
d_call: NA
j_call: TRBJ2-7
cdr3_nt: TGTGCCAGCAGCTTAGCGCTTAACTACGAGCAGTACTTC
cdr3_aa: CASSLALNYEQYF

clone_size: NA
v_call: TRBV2
d_call: TRBD1
j_call: TRBJ2-1
cdr3_nt: TGTGCCAGCAGTGACGGGGGACAGGGCTGGGAGCAGTTCTTC
cdr3_aa: CASSDGGQGWEQFF

clone_size: NA
v_call: TRBV7-2
d_call: TRBD2
j_call: TRBJ2-2
cdr3_nt: TGTGCCAGCAGCTTAGTAGCGGGAGTCACCGGGGAGCTGTTTTTT
cdr3_aa: CASSLVAGVTGELFF

clone_size: NA
v_call: TRBV5-5
d_call: NA
j_call: TRBJ2-7
cdr3_nt: TGTGCCAGCAGCTGGGGGTGGACAGACGTCTACGAGCAGTACTTC
cdr3_aa: CASSWGWTDVYEQYF

clone_size: NA
v_call: TRBV6-5
d_call: NA
j_call: TRBJ2-5
cdr3_nt: TGTGCCAGCAGTTACTATTGGGACACCGAAGAGGAGACCCAGTACTTC
cdr3_aa: CASSYYWDTEEETQYF

clone_size: NA
v_call: TRBV10-1
d_call: TRBD2
j_call: TRBJ2-1
cdr3_nt: TGCGCCAGCAGTGAGACGGGACTAGCGGGTTACAATGAGCAGTTCTTC
cdr3_aa: CASSETGLAGYNEQFF

clone_size: NA
v_call: TRBV19
d_call: NA
j_call: TRBJ2-3
cdr3_nt: TGTGCCAGTAGTAAGGGAGGAGCCGATACGCAGTATTTT
cdr3_aa: CASSKGGADTQYF

clone_size: NA
v_call: TRBV27
d_call: TRBD1
j_call: TRBJ2-6
cdr3_nt: TGTGCCAGCAGCAAGGGACAGGCGTACCGGGACACTGGGGCCAACGTCCTGACTTTC
cdr3_aa: CASSKGQAYRDTGANVLTF

clone_size: NA
v_call: TRBV7-7
d_call: TRBD2
j_call: TRBJ2-3
cdr3_nt: TGTGCTAGCAGCTTCCCTACAGGACTAGCGGGGTTGGGCACAGATACGCAGTATTTT
cdr3_aa: CASSFPTGLAGLGTDTQYF

clone_size: NA
v_call: TRBV11-2
d_call: NA
j_call: TRBJ1-3
cdr3_nt: TGTGCCAGCAGCTCTCCCGCCGCAGGGCTCCTGAACACCATATATTTT
cdr3_aa: CASSSPAAGLLNTIYF

clone_size: once
v_call: TRBV6-5
d_call: NA
j_call: TRBJ1-1
cdr3_nt: TGTGCCAGCAGTGGGCTAGGGGGGGAGACTGAAGCTTTCTTT
cdr3_aa: CASSGLGGETEAFF

clone_size: few
v_call: TRBV10-3
d_call: NA
j_call: TRBJ2-1
cdr3_nt: TGTGCCATCAGCAGTTCTCAAGGGAGCGGAGACTACAATGAGCAGTTCTTC
cdr3_aa: CAISSSQGSGDYNEQFF

clone_size: once
v_call: TRBV14
d_call: NA
j_call: TRBJ1-2
cdr3_nt: TGTGCCAGCAGTCCCCAGAGGGGCTATGGCTACACCTTC
cdr3_aa: CASSPQRGYGYTF

clone_size: NA
v_call: TRBV19
d_call: NA
j_call: TRBJ1-2
cdr3_nt: TGTGCCACCGCCGGACTTCTTCCCGGCTACACCTTC
cdr3_aa: CATAGLLPGYTF

clone_size: NA
v_call: TRBV6-6
d_call: NA
j_call: TRBJ2-7
cdr3_nt: TGTGCCAGCAGTTCCCTCAGGAGTTCCTACGAGCAGTACTTC
cdr3_aa: CASSSLRSSYEQYF

clone_size: once
v_call: TRBV11-2
d_call: NA
j_call: TRBJ2-2
cdr3_nt: TGTGCCAGCAGCTTAACCGTCGGGCGGGAGAACACCGGGGAGCTGTTTTTT
cdr3_aa: CASSLTVGRENTGELFF

clone_size: NA
v_call: TRBV18
d_call: NA
j_call: TRBJ2-1
cdr3_nt: TGTGCCAGCTCACCTCAGGATCTAGGCTACAATGAGCAGTTCTTC
cdr3_aa: CASSPQDLGYNEQFF

clone_size: NA
v_call: TRBV5-1
d_call: NA
j_call: TRBJ2-1
cdr3_nt: TGCGCCAGCAGCTTCACAGGTTACAATGAGCAGTTCTTC
cdr3_aa: CASSFTGYNEQFF

clone_size: NA
v_call: TRBV12-5
d_call: NA
j_call: TRBJ2-3
cdr3_nt: TGTGCTAGTGGTTTGGTAGTAGGCATACGCACAGATACGCAGTATTTT
cdr3_aa: CASGLVVGIRTDTQYF

clone_size: once
v_call: TRBV2
d_call: NA
j_call: TRBJ2-2
cdr3_nt: TGTGCCAGCCAAGAAAGGGGCCGGGGCACCGGGGAGCTGTTTTTT
cdr3_aa: CASQERGRGTGELFF

clone_size: NA
v_call: TRBV5-1
d_call: NA
j_call: TRBJ1-6
cdr3_nt: TGCGCCAGCAGCTTGAGGGACGGAGGTTCACCCCTCCACTTT
cdr3_aa: CASSLRDGGSPLHF

clone_size: NA
v_call: TRBV4-1
d_call: NA
j_call: TRBJ2-1
cdr3_nt: TGCGCCAGCAGCCAAGGAATTGGGAGCCGGTACAATGAGCAGTTCTTC
cdr3_aa: CASSQGIGSRYNEQFF

clone_size: NA
v_call: TRBV11-2
d_call: NA
j_call: TRBJ1-3
cdr3_nt: TGTGCCAGCTCCATCACGACCGGGAGCTCTGGAAACACCATATATTTT
cdr3_aa: CASSITTGSSGNTIYF

clone_size: NA
v_call: TRBV13
d_call: TRBD2
j_call: TRBJ2-4
cdr3_nt: TGTGCCAGCAGTCCCGGGACTAGCGGAATAGCCAAAAACATTCAGTACTTC
cdr3_aa: CASSPGTSGIAKNIQYF

clone_size: few
v_call: TRBV28
d_call: NA
j_call: TRBJ1-2
cdr3_nt: TGTGCCAGCAGTTTGTTGGGGGGCTATGGCTACACCTTC
cdr3_aa: CASSLLGGYGYTF